A selection of T cell receptor beta chains follows, all from one sample in a study of siplizumab effects on memory and regulatory T cells. Repertoires were generated with immunoSEQ multiplex PCR, while TCRdb's copy carries only in-frame clones and drops some. The data contain around 100,000 clones, approximately 91% of them singletons. Specimen: non-Treg CD4+ T cells sorted from blood. The receptor source for this set is a human donor in good health. Both conserved end residues are part of each CDR3. D genes are given only for firm matches. Size is stated for part of the rows, as once, few or many counts, or as a class when the clone is expanded.

>TRBV29-1|NA|NA|TRBJ1-5
CSVAWLQGQPQHF
TGCAGCGTTGCGTGGTTACAGGGTCAGCCCCAGCATTTT
>TRBV7-7|NA|TRBD2|TRBJ2-4
CASSLGPFCGRNIQYF
TGTGCTAGCAGCCTAGGGCCTTTTTGCGGGAGGAACATTCAGTACTTC
>TRBV7-3|NA|TRBD2|TRBJ2-2
CASSPLASGSRTGELFF
TGTGCCAGCAGCCCCTTAGCTAGCGGGAGTCGAACCGGGGAGCTGTTTTTT
>TRBV6-6|NA|TRBD2|TRBJ2-1
CASSYGAGGGNEQFF
TGTGCCAGCAGTTACGGAGCGGGAGGCGGCAATGAGCAGTTCTTC
>TRBV5-1|NA|NA|TRBJ1-1
CASSLERQNTEAFF
TGCGCCAGCAGCTTGGAGAGGCAAAACACTGAAGCTTTCTTT
>TRBV10-3|NA|TRBD2|TRBJ2-3
CAISMASGGTDTQYF
TGTGCCATCAGTATGGCTAGCGGGGGCACAGATACGCAGTATTTT
>TRBV11-2|NA|NA|TRBJ2-1
CASSLEHSWDEQFF
TGTGCCAGCAGCTTGGAACATAGCTGGGATGAGCAGTTCTTC
>TRBV27|NA|TRBD1|TRBJ1-1
CASRMAGTGVTMNTEAFF
TGTGCCAGCAGAATGGCTGGGACAGGGGTTACCATGAACACTGAAGCTTTCTTT
>TRBV30|NA|NA|TRBJ2-1
CAWSLRGLTYNEQFF
TGTGCCTGGAGTCTGAGGGGACTTACTTACAATGAGCAGTTCTTC
>TRBV18|NA|TRBD1|TRBJ1-2
CASSPGQGDGYTF
TGTGCCAGCTCACCGGGACAGGGGGATGGCTACACCTTC
>TRBV11-2|NA|TRBD1|TRBJ1-2
CASSLIRGQKDGYTF
TGTGCCAGCAGCTTAATCAGGGGGCAAAAGGATGGCTACACCTTC
>TRBV19|NA|TRBD1|TRBJ1-5
CASQQTGTRRASNQPQHF
TGTGCCAGTCAACAGACAGGGACACGGAGAGCTAGCAATCAGCCCCAGCATTTT
>TRBV6-6|NA|NA|TRBJ1-1
CASSGSGTVNTEAFF
TGTGCCAGTTCCGGTTCCGGGACGGTGAACACTGAAGCTTTCTTT
>TRBV10-3|NA|NA|TRBJ2-7
CAIKPGDLHEQYF
TGTGCCATCAAGCCAGGGGATCTCCACGAGCAGTACTTC
>TRBV7-2|NA|NA|TRBJ2-2
CASRPSGAGGTGELFF
TGTGCCAGCAGGCCTTCCGGGGCGGGTGGCACCGGGGAGCTGTTTTTT
>TRBV29-1|NA|NA|TRBJ1-2
CSVAGVGYTF
TGCAGCGTGGCAGGGGTTGGCTACACCTTC
>TRBV6-4|once|TRBD2|TRBJ2-3
CASRDRRAGGPGVIWPDTQYF
TGTGCCAGCAGGGACCGGAGGGCGGGAGGGCCTGGGGTCATTTGGCCAGATACGCAGTATTTT
>TRBV29-1|NA|TRBD1|TRBJ1-1
CSVTYRGRGTEAFF
TGCAGCGTGACCTACAGGGGAAGGGGAACTGAAGCTTTCTTT
>TRBV10-3|NA|NA|TRBJ1-4
CAIASGTGDEKLFF
TGTGCCATCGCGTCCGGAACGGGGGACGAAAAACTGTTTTTT
>TRBV25-1|once|NA|TRBJ1-1
CASSEYPGEAFF
TGTGCCAGCAGTGAATATCCGGGGGAAGCTTTCTTT
>TRBV5-1|NA|TRBD1|TRBJ1-1
CASSGDGTENTEAFF
TGCGCCAGCAGCGGTGACGGGACAGAGAACACTGAAGCTTTCTTT
>TRBV19|NA|NA|TRBJ2-7
CASSWGNEQYF
TGTGCCAGTAGTTGGGGGAACGAGCAGTACTTC
>TRBV19|NA|TRBD2|TRBJ2-7
CASRGLAGGEYEQYF
TGTGCCAGTCGCGGACTAGCGGGAGGAGAATACGAGCAGTACTTC
>TRBV7-2|NA|TRBD2|TRBJ2-3
CASSPGLAYTDTQYF
TGTGCCAGCAGCCCGGGACTAGCGTACACAGATACGCAGTATTTT
>TRBV7-3|NA|NA|TRBJ2-1
CASSQQSSYNEQFF
TGTGCCAGCAGCCAGCAGAGCTCCTACAATGAGCAGTTCTTC
>TRBV20-1|NA|TRBD2|TRBJ2-1
CRGASGSEQFF
TGCAGGGGGGCTAGCGGGAGCGAGCAGTTCTTC
>TRBV6-4|NA|NA|TRBJ2-1
CASSPFGKGEQFF
TGTGCCAGCAGTCCGTTCGGGAAAGGGGAGCAGTTCTTC
>TRBV19|NA|TRBD2|TRBJ2-7
CASSPSGSWDEQYF
TGTGCCAGTAGTCCGAGCGGGAGCTGGGACGAGCAGTACTTC
>TRBV7-3|NA|TRBD2|TRBJ2-3
CASSNGLAGSTDTQYF
TGTGCCAGCAGCAACGGACTAGCGGGTAGCACAGATACGCAGTATTTT
>TRBV5-1|NA|NA|TRBJ1-2
CASSLSPFSYGYTF
TGCGCCAGCAGCTTGTCCCCTTTTAGTTATGGCTACACCTTC